These 20 T cell receptor beta chains share one sample of origin, sequenced in a study of response to subunit inactivated influenza vaccine (dated by TCRdb to 2016 to 2019). Libraries were prepared through RT-PCR. The listed sequencing device is Illumina HiSeq 2500. The public reads were quality trimmed at Q25 with fastp and then assembled into clones with MiXCR by TCRdb, keeping productive beta chains. Rows are combined by CDR3 protein, so each entry shows the most common genes and DNA. The sample has 700,000 to 800,000 distinct CDR3 sequences on record, about a fifth of them singletons. The top ten clonotypes cover roughly a tenth of the sample. The starting material was PBMCs from blood, obtained about 5 days after vaccination. These receptors were obtained from a man aged 45-65 years who received an inactivated influenza vaccine. Donor details come from another sample of the same person, matched by shared clones.

This clonotype was counted only a few times. V is TRBV5-1 and J is TRBJ2-7; TRBD1 or TRBD2 may be the D gene (5 bases each). The CDR3 has 13 residues. Germline CDR1 is SGHRS and CDR2 is YFSETQ. Trimming took 4 bases from V and 3 from J, leaving 11 bases between them. CDR3 nucleotides: TGCGCCAGCAGCGCCGGGACCTTCTACGAGCAGTACTTC. This sequence encodes CASSAGTFYEQYF.

This clonotype was observed a few times. The V and J genes are TRBV7-2 and TRBJ2-1, with TRBD2 matching over 7 bases. The germline CDR1 and CDR2 sequences are SGHTA and FQGNSA. The CDR3 has 15 amino acids. V shed 6 bases, J shed 4 bases, and the junction held 9 bases outside the gene matches. DNA of the CDR3: TGTGCCAGCAGACCTTCTAGCGGACCTTACAATGAGCAGTTCTTC. Translation gives CASRPSSGPYNEQFF.

The rearrangement uses TRBV10-3 and TRBJ1-1, with D unclear. Per germline, CDR1 ENHRY and CDR2 SYGVKD. Trimming cost V 6 bases and J 5 bases, with 10 bases left between them. The CDR3 length is 12 residues. The CDR3 reads CAIRGGMTEAFF. CDR3 DNA sequence: TGTGCCATCAGGGGAGGGATGACTGAAGCTTTCTTT.

This clonotype showed up many times. Relative to the germline gene, one junction end is altered; a read error may explain this. The chain couples TRBV12-3 or TRBV12-4 to TRBJ2-7; 7 nucleotides match TRBD2. The CDR3 contains 14 residues. CDR3: CASSLGGGGYEQYF. The CDR3 DNA reads as TGTGCCAGCAGCTTAGGCGGGGGTGGTTACGAGCAGTACTTC.

This clonotype was picked up a small number of times. The chain combines TRBV29-1 with TRBJ1-1, with 9 bases lining up with TRBD1. Germline loops: CDR1 SQVTM, CDR2 ANQGSEA. J lost 5 bases, V lost 5 bases, and 6 bases had no gene match. CDR3 length: 13 amino acids. CDR3 in DNA: TGCAGCGTTAAGGGACAGGGAATAACTGAAGCTTTCTTT. Translated, it gives CSVKGQGITEAFF. Full variable domain (outside the CDR3, taken from reference TRBV29-1 and TRBJ1-1): SAVISQKPSRDICQRGTSLTIQCQVDSQVTMMFWYRQQPGQSLTLIATANQGSEATYESGFVIDKFPISRPNLTFSTLTVSNMSPEDSSIYLCSVKGQGITEAFFGQGTRLTVV.

This chain links TRBV2 with TRBJ2-7; 7 nucleotides line up with TRBD1. This CDR3 contains 15 residues. With V trimmed by 5 bases and J by 6 bases, 13 bases remained unmatched. Per the germline V gene, CDR1 is SNHLY and CDR2 is FYNNEI. CDR3 nucleotide sequence: TGTGCCAGCAGTATAAACAGGGGTTCGGAAGCCGAGCAGTACTTC. Its translation is CASSINRGSEAEQYF.

This clonotype was seen a handful of times. This rearrangement joins TRBV20-1 to TRBJ2-1, with a weak D call TRBD2 (5 bases). This CDR3 is built from 15 residues. Germline CDR1 is DFQATT and CDR2 is SNEGSKA (reference sequence). V was trimmed by 5 bases and J by 4 bases, leaving 18 bases between them. CDR3 DNA: TGCAGTGCTTTCCCAGCGGAGAGATCATACAATGAGCAGTTCTTC. Its translation is CSAFPAERSYNEQFF.

This clonotype was seen only a few times. This chain joins TRBV7-2 and TRBJ2-7, with D possibly TRBD1 on 6 matching bases. Germline V lookup: CDR1 SGHTA, CDR2 FQGNSA. The CDR3 sequence is 15 residues long. The ends were cut back, 1 base at V and 1 base at J, with 11 bases in the middle. CDR3 DNA sequence: TGTGCCAGCAGCTTAGTTCGGACAGTTTCCTACGAGCAGTACTTC. This translates into CASSLVRTVSYEQYF.

This clonotype has just a few counts. This sequence joins TRBV9 and TRBJ2-7; TRBD1 agrees at 7 bases. The CDR3 has 16 amino acids. The germline CDR1 and CDR2 sequences are SGDLS and YYNGEE. Germline trimming cut 2 bases from V and 0 bases from J; bases unmatched to any gene: 8. The CDR3 nucleotides are TGTGCCAGCAGCGTGTCCGGGACAGTTGACTCCTACGAGCAGTACTTC. Its translation is CASSVSGTVDSYEQYF.

This clonotype was seen more than once but under ten times. Here the CDR3 DNA reads TGCAGCGTTGAAGGGGTCGGGGTTGGCACTGAAGCTTTCTTT. It translates to CSVEGVGVGTEAFF. V is TRBV29-1 and J is TRBJ1-1; D is unresolved. CDR1 and CDR2 from the germline V gene are SQVTM and ANQGSEA. Trimming left V 1 base short and J 4 bases short, with 13 bases between. The CDR3 contains 14 residues.

This clonotype occurred a few times. The DNA of the CDR3 is TGCGCCAGCAGCCAAGGGACTAGTGGCGAGACCCAGTACTTC. Protein sequence: CASSQGTSGETQYF. The genes are TRBV4-3 and TRBJ2-5; 7 bases match TRBD2. From germline, CDR1 is LGHNA and CDR2 YSLEER. V lost 1 base, J lost 5 bases, and 4 bases stayed unmatched. The CDR3 runs to 14 residues.

The chain joins TRBV12-3 or TRBV12-4 to TRBJ1-6; D uncertain. CDR3 length: 14 amino acids. Trimming shortened V by 3 bases and J by 7 bases, and 10 bases separated the two germline ends. The CDR3 DNA sequence: TGTGCCAGCAGTTTGTGGGAAGGAAATTCACCCCTCCACTTT. Translation: CASSLWEGNSPLHF.

This clonotype appeared a few times. This chain connects TRBV5-6 to TRBJ2-3; maybe TRBD2 (6 bases). V lost 4 bases and J lost 6, with 18 bases in between. The CDR3 runs 15 residues. The germline gives CDR1 SGHDT, CDR2 YYEEEE. CDR3 sequence: CASSAPRRAMDTQYF. The CDR3 DNA reads TGTGCCAGCAGCGCACCTCGGAGGGCCATGGATACGCAGTATTTT. Complete variable domain (other parts from reference TRBV5-6 and TRBJ2-3): DAGVTQSPTHLIKTRGQQVTLRCSPKSGHDTVSWYQQALGQGPQFIFQYYEEEERQRGNFPDRFSGHQFPNYSSELNVNALLLGDSALYLCASSAPRRAMDTQYFGPGTRLTVL.

A few counts support this clonotype. The V call is TRBV9, the J call TRBJ2-3; 7 nucleotides match TRBD2. CDR1 and CDR2 (germline): SGDLS, YYNGEE. The length of the CDR3 is 16 residues. V dropped 4 bases and J dropped 4; count of bases not matched to a gene: 12. The CDR3 loop reads CASSLPGLGAADTQYF. CDR3 bases: TGTGCCAGCAGCCTCCCCGGACTAGGTGCAGCAGATACGCAGTATTTT.

This sequence joins TRBV20-1 and TRBJ2-4; tentatively, D is TRBD1 (5 bases). V lost 0 bases, J lost 8 bases, and 8 bases lay in between. The V gene's germline CDR1 is DFQATT and CDR2 SNEGSKA (reference sequence). This CDR3 has 12 amino acids. The CDR3 region is CSARDRVDIQYF. The CDR3 DNA reads TGCAGTGCTAGAGACAGGGTTGACATTCAGTACTTC.

The chain employs TRBV6-5 and TRBJ1-1; the match to TRBD1 covers 7 bases. The CDR3 spans 13 residues. Per germline, CDR1 MNHEY and CDR2 SVGAGI. The V gene end was trimmed by 2 bases and the J gene end by 4 bases; junction bases not matched to a gene: 1. DNA for the CDR3: TGTGCCAGCAGTTACGGGACAGTCACTGAAGCTTTCTTT. Its protein is CASSYGTVTEAFF.

The J gene is TRBJ1-1, the V gene TRBV19; possibly TRBD1 for D (5 bases). The V gene lost 4 bases and the J gene lost 0 bases, with 12 bases spanning the gap. The CDR3 totals 15 residues. Germline CDR1 reads LNHDA; CDR2 reads SQIVND (reference sequence). The CDR3 spells CASSSPGAMNTEAFF. Written as DNA, the CDR3 is TGTGCCAGTAGTAGCCCCGGGGCCATGAACACTGAAGCTTTCTTT. Together with reference TRBV19 and TRBJ1-1, the CDR3 gives the full variable domain: DGGITQSPKYLFRKEGQNVTLSCEQNLNHDAMYWYRQDPGQGLRLIYYSQIVNDFQKGDIAEGYSVSREKKESFPLTVTSAQKNPTAFYLCASSSPGAMNTEAFFGQGTRLTVV.

The chain carries TRBV5-5 and TRBJ2-2; tentative D call: TRBD1 (5 bases). Per the germline V gene, CDR1 is SGHKS and CDR2 is YYEKEE (reference sequence). Between the trimmed V and J ends, which lost 3 bases and 7 bases, there was a span of 16 bases. The CDR3 loop spans 15 amino acids. CDR3 nucleotide sequence: TGTGCCAGCAGCTCCCTCAGGGATGTGATCGGGGAGCTGTTTTTT. This sequence encodes CASSSLRDVIGELFF.

This sequence joins TRBV20-1 and TRBJ2-7; 13 positions match TRBD2. The V gene's germline CDR1 is DFQATT and CDR2 SNEGSKA (reference sequence). J was trimmed by 7 bases and V by 4 bases; bases with no gene match: 1. The CDR3 runs to 12 residues. The CDR3 loop is CSAKGLAGEQYF. CDR3 coding DNA: TGCAGTGCTAAGGGACTAGCGGGGGAGCAGTACTTC.

The chain employs TRBV5-8 and TRBJ2-5; 10 nucleotides agree with TRBD1. J lost 1 base, V lost 4 bases, and 7 bases had no gene match. CDR3 length: 16 amino acids. CDR1 is SGHTS, CDR2 YDEGEE, per germline. CDR3 sequence (DNA): TGTGCCAGCAGCCCAGGGACAGGGGCAACCCAAGAGACCCAGTACTTC. This codes for CASSPGTGATQETQYF. Supplemented by reference TRBV5-8 and TRBJ2-5, the full variable domain reads EAGVTQSPTHLIKTRGQQATLRCSPISGHTSVYWYQQALGLGLQFLLWYDEGEERNRGNFPPRFSGRQFPNYSSELNVNALELEDSALYLCASSPGTGATQETQYFGPGTRLLVL.